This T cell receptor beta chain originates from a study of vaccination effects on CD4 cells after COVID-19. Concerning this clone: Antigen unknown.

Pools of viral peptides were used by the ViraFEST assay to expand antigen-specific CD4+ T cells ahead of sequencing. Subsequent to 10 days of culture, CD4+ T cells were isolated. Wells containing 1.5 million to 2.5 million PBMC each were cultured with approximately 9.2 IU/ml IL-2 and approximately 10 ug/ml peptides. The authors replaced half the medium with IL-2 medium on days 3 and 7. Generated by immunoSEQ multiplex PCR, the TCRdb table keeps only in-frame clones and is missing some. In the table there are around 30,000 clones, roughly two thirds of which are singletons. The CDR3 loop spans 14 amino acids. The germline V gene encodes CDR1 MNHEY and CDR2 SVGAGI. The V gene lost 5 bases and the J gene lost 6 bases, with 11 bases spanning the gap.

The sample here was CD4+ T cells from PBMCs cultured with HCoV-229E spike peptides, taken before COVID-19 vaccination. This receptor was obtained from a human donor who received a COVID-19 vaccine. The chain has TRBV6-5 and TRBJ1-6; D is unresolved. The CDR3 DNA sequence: TGTGCCAGCAGTACACGGAGCTTTAATTCACCCCTCCACTTT. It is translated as CASSTRSFNSPLHF.